This TCR beta chain was recorded in a study of human T cells and chemical hapten exposure. TCRdb reanalysed the RACE reads using MiXCR and keeps one entry per CDR3 protein. The sample records roughly 380,000 distinct CDR3 sequences, roughly 4.6% being singletons. The time point: pre-sensitization, week 0. Specified treatment: therapeutic diphenylcyclopropenone sensitization with weekly scalp DPC. Losses at the gene ends were 7 bases for V and 5 bases for J; bases not matched to a gene: 7. This CDR3 is 13 amino acids long. Germline V gene data show CDR1 as MDHEN and CDR2 as SYDVKM. This material consisted of whole blood, taken in connection with sensitization to the hapten diphenylcyclopropenone (DPC). This TCR came from a woman aged 45 to 65 with alopecia areata. Some clones in this sample may be carry-over from other donors' samples. V usage is TRBV28 and J usage is TRBJ1-2; the match to TRBD1 covers 7 bases. In nucleotides, the CDR3 is TGTGCCAGCACCTGGACAGGAACGTATGGCTACACCTTC. It yields the protein CASTWTGTYGYTF.